The rows below give T cell receptor beta chains drawn from one sample of a study of blood T cell repertoires in COVID-19. TCRdb keeps only in-frame clones here, not all; method: immunoSEQ multiplex PCR. This repertoire shows around 200,000 clones, less than 90% found once; its top ten account for approximately 18%. Sequenced sample: peripheral blood. These receptor sequences come from an elderly woman with active or convalescent COVID-19. The CDR3 runs from the conserved cysteine through the conserved F or W. D genes are given only for firm matches. Where a row states a size, it is once, few, many or the class of an expanded clone; other rows omit it.

CDR3 DNA: TGTGCCAGCAGCTGGTCGAGGAAAACCTCCTATGGCTACACCTTC
CDR3 protein: CASSWSRKTSYGYTF
D gene: .
V gene: TRBV5-6
clone size: .
CDR3 length: 15
J gene: TRBJ1-2

CDR3 DNA: TGTGCCAGCAGTTTAAGGGCAGGGGGCTCCGGTGGCTACACCTTC
CDR3 protein: CASSLRAGGSGGYTF
D gene: TRBD1
V gene: TRBV28
clone size: once
CDR3 length: 15
J gene: TRBJ1-2

CDR3 DNA: TGTGCCAGCTCGGCCGCTAGCGGGTCAGAGACCCAGTACTTC
CDR3 protein: CASSAASGSETQYF
D gene: TRBD2
V gene: TRBV18
clone size: few
CDR3 length: 14
J gene: TRBJ2-5

CDR3 DNA: TGTGCCAGTAGTGCTTTCCGGACAAGCACAGATACGCAGTATTTT
CDR3 protein: CASSAFRTSTDTQYF
D gene: .
V gene: TRBV19
clone size: .
CDR3 length: 15
J gene: TRBJ2-3

CDR3 DNA: TGTGCCAGTAGCACAGGGGGCTTGAACACTGAAGCTTTCTTT
CDR3 protein: CASSTGGLNTEAFF
D gene: TRBD1
V gene: TRBV19
clone size: once
CDR3 length: 14
J gene: TRBJ1-1

CDR3 DNA: TGTGCCAGCAGTTCGGCCCAGACAGGGGGCAGCGAGCAGTACTTC
CDR3 protein: CASSSAQTGGSEQYF
D gene: TRBD1
V gene: TRBV3-1/TRBV3-2
clone size: few
CDR3 length: 15
J gene: TRBJ2-7

CDR3 DNA: TGTGCCAGTAGTGGGCAAATGAACACCGGGGAGCTGTTTTTT
CDR3 protein: CASSGQMNTGELFF
D gene: .
V gene: TRBV19
clone size: .
CDR3 length: 14
J gene: TRBJ2-2

CDR3 DNA: TGTGCCATCAGTGAGGGACAGGTGAACACCGGGGAGCTGTTTTTT
CDR3 protein: CAISEGQVNTGELFF
D gene: TRBD1
V gene: TRBV10-3
clone size: .
CDR3 length: 15
J gene: TRBJ2-2

CDR3 DNA: TGTGCCAGCAGCTCCCCCTCTTCCCAAGAGACCCAGTACTTC
CDR3 protein: CASSSPSSQETQYF
D gene: .
V gene: TRBV5-4
clone size: .
CDR3 length: 14
J gene: TRBJ2-5

CDR3 DNA: TGTGCCAGCAGCAAAGTCACTAGCGGGAGCGCAGATACGCAGTATTTT
CDR3 protein: CASSKVTSGSADTQYF
D gene: .
V gene: TRBV21-1
clone size: .
CDR3 length: 16
J gene: TRBJ2-3

CDR3 DNA: TGCGCCAGCAGTGAGTCCAAATCCGGGAATCAGCCCCAGCATTTT
CDR3 protein: CASSESKSGNQPQHF
D gene: .
V gene: TRBV10-1
clone size: .
CDR3 length: 15
J gene: TRBJ1-5

CDR3 DNA: TGTGCCAGCAGCTTAAGGGGCGGGGCTAACTATGGCTACACCTTC
CDR3 protein: CASSLRGGANYGYTF
D gene: .
V gene: TRBV7-3
clone size: .
CDR3 length: 15
J gene: TRBJ1-2